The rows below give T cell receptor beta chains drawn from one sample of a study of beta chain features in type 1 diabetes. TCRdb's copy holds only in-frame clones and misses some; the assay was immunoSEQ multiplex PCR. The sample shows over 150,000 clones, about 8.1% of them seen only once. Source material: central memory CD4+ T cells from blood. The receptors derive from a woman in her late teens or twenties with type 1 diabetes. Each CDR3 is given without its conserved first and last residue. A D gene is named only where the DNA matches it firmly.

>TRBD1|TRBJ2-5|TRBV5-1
ASSLVQTGIQETQY
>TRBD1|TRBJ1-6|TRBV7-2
ASSLNRGQANSPLH
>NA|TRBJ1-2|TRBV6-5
ASSSRGNHGYT
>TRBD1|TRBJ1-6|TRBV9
ASSAAGTGGSPLH
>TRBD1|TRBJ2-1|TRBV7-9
ASSGDRLSYNEQF
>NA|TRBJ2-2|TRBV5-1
ASSLGQTNTGELF
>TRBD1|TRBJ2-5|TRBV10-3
AISESTTGALDGETQY
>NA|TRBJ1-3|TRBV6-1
ASSHTPGVGNTIY
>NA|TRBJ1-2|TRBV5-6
ASSFTGYSGYT
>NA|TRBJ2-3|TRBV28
ASSFQGYTQY
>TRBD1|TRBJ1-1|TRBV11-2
ASSALTGLGSEAF
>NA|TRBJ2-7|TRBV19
ASTDGRGNPDEQY
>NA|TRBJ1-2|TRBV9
ASSVGMEDAYGYT
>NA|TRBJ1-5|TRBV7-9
ASSLALYQPQH
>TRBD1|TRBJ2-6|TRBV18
ASSPGTASGANVLT
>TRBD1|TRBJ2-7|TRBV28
ATKTGSDEQY
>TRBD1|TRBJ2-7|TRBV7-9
ASSMDRGVSEQY
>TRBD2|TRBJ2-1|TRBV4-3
ASSQLPAGEGINEQF
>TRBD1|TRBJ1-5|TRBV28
ASSAGDRGAYQPQH
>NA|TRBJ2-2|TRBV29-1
SVVLVAAGELF
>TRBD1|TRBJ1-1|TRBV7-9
ASSHRAGGSTEAF
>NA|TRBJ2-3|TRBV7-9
ASSLVSSADTQY
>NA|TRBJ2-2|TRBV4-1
ASSQSGLDTGELF
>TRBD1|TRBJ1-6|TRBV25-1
ASSESRQGNSPLH
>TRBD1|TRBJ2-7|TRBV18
ASSPETGPYEQY
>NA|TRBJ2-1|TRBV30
AWRAGAWGEQF
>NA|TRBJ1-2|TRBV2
ASSRVDYGYT
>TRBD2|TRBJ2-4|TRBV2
ATKRGTWTSGGRVSIQY
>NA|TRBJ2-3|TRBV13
ASSLRQGGNTDTQY
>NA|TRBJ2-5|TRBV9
ASSSEETQY
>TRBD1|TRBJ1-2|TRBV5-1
ASSLGTGNYGYT
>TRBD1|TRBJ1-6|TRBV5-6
ASSFTGTASPLH
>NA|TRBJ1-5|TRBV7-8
ASSRATADQPQH
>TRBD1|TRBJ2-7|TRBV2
ASSMDRFDSYEQY
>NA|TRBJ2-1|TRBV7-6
ASRTSGVGSNEQF
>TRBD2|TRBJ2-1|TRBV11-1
ASTQREGLREQF
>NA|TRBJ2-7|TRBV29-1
SVVVLSYEQY
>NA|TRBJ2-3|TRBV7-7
ASSPQGTDTQY
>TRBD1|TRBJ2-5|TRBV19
ASSRDRGETQY
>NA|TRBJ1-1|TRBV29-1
SVAGSVNTEAF
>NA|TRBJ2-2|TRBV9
ASSVAAGELF
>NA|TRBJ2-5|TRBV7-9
ASDHVISGQETQY
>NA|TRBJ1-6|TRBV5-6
ASSRERTLH
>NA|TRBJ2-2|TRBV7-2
ASSPRTADTTGELF
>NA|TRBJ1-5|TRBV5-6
ASSLGTLGQPQH
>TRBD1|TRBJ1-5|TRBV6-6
ASSPTGGTGNQPQH
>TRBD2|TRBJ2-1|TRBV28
ASCKSGSAFGEQF
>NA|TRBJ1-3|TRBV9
ASSVGSSGNTIY
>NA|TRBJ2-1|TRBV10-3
AISLDYNEQF
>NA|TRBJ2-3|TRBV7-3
ASAQGGRTDTQY
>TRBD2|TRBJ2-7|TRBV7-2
ASSLGVGTSGEQY
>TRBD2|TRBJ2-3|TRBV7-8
ASSPSRTRGPDTQY
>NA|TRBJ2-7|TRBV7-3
ASSPIPGAGLREQY